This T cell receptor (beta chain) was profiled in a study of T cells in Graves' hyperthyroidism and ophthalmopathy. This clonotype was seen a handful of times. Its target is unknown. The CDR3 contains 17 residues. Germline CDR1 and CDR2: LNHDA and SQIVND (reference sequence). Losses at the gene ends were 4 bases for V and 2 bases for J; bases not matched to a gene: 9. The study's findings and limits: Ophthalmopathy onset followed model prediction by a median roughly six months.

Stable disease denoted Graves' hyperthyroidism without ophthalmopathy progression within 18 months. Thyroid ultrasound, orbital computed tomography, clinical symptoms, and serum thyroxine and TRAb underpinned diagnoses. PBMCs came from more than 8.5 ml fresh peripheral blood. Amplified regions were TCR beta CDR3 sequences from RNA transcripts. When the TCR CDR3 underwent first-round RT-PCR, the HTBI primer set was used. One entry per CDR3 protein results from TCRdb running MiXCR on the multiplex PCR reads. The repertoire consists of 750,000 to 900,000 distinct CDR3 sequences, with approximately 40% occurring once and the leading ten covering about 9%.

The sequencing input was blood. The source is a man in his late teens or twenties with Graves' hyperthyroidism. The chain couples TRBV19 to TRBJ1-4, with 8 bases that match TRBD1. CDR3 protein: CASSTFKGQATNEKLFF. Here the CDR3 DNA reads TGTGCCAGTAGTACCTTCAAGGGACAGGCGACTAATGAAAAACTGTTTTTT.